The source of this TCR beta chain is a study of CD4 T cells in relation to SARS-CoV-2 and coronaviruses. Findings and caveats of the study: About 65% of donors had memory CD4+ clonotypes crossrecognizing SARS-CoV-2 and common cold coronavirus spike. Monoreactive clones expanded significantly more to SARS-CoV-2 than crossreactive clones did. Culture-expanded clones reflect memory recall rather than primary priming during culture.

This clone was detected only a few times. Its antigen is not known. CDR3 length: 12 amino acids. CDR1 SNHLY and CDR2 FYNNEI come from the germline V gene. Trimming removed 5 bases at V and 3 bases at J, with 4 bases between. The unexposed donors gave CD4+ T cells in about 2011-2019, prior to COVID-19. CD4 enrichment then naive enrichment separated naive from memory CD4+ cells. Clones were read by immunoSEQ multiplex PCR, and TCRdb kept only the in-frame ones, dropping some. The data contain 60,000 to 75,000 clones, approximately 93% of them singletons. The J gene is TRBJ2-2, the V gene TRBV2; D call uncertain. This receptor was taken from a human donor in good health. Sequenced sample: naive CD4+ T cells from PBMCs. Subset here: naive CD4+ T cells isolated by negative enrichment. DNA for the CDR3: TGTGCCAGCAGTACACACACCGGGGAGCTGTTTTTT. Translated: CASSTHTGELFF.